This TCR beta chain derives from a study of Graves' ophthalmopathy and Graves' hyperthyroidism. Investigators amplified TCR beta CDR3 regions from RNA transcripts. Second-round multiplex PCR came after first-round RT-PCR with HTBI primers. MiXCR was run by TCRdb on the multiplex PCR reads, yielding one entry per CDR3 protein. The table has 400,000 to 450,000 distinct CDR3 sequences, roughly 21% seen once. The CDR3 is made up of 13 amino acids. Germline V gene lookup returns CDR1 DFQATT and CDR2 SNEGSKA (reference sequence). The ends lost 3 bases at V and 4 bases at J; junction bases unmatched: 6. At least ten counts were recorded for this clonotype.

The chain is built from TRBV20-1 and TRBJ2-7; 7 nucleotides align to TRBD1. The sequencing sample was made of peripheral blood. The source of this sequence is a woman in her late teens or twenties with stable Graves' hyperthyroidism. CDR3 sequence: CSASAGGSYEQYF. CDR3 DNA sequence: TGCAGTGCTAGCGCAGGGGGTTCATACGAGCAGTACTTC.